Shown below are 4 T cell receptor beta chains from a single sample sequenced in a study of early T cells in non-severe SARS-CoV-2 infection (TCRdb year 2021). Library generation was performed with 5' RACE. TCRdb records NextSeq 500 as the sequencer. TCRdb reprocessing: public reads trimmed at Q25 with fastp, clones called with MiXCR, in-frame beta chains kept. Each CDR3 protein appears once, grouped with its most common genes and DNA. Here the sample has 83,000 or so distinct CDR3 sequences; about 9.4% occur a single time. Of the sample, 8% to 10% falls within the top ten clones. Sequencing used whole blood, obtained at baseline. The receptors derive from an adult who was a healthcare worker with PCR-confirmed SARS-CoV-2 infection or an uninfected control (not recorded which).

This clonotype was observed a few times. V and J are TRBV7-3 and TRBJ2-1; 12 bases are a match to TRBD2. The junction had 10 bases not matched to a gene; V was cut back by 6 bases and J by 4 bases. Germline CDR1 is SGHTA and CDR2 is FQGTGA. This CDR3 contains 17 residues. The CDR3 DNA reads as TGTGCCAGCAGTTCAACAAACCTAGCGGGAGGGTACAATGAGCAGTTCTTC. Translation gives CASSSTNLAGGYNEQFF. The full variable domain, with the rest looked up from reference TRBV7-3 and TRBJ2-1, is GAGVSQTPSNKVTEKGKYVELRCDPISGHTALYWYRQSLGQGPEFLIYFQGTGAADDSGLPNDRFFAVRPEGSVSTLKIQRTERGDSAVYLCASSSTNLAGGYNEQFFGPGTRLTVL.

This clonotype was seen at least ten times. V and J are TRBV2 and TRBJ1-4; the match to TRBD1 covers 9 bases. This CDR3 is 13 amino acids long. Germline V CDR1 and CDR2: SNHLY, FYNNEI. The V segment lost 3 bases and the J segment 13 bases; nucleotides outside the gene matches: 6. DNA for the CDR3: TGTGCCAGCAGTGAGATACAGGGGGCGGGACTGTTTTTT. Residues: CASSEIQGAGLFF.

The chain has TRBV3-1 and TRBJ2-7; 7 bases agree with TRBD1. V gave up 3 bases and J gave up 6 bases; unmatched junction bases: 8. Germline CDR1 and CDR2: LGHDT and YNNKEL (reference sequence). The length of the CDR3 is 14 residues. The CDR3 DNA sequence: TGTGCCAGCAGCCACTCCCCGGGACAGTTCGAGCAGTACTTC. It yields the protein CASSHSPGQFEQYF.

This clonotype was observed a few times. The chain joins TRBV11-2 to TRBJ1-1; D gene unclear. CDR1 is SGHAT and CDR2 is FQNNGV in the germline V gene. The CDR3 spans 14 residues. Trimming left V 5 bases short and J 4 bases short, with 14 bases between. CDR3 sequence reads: CASSLAQTSTEAFF. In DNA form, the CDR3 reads TGTGCCAGCAGCCTCGCCCAGACGAGCACTGAAGCTTTCTTT. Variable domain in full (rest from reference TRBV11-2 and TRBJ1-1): EAGVAQSPRYKIIEKRQSVAFWCNPISGHATLYWYQQILGQGPKLLIQFQNNGVVDDSQLPKDRFSAERLKGVDSTLKIQPAKLEDSAVYLCASSLAQTSTEAFFGQGTRLTVV.